Listed below are T cell receptor beta chains from one sample, sequenced in a study of T cells in Graves' hyperthyroidism and ophthalmopathy. TCRdb called the multiplex PCR reads again in MiXCR, with one record for every CDR3 protein. The table lists about 740,000 distinct CDR3 sequences, 11% to 15% of them singletons. Input material: blood. Receptor source: a woman aged 18-30 years with Graves' hyperthyroidism. Each CDR3 is given with its conserved first and last residue. Each record gives: D gene, J gene, CDR3 length, V gene, CDR3 protein. The D gene is left open where the match is weak.

D: .; J: TRBJ1-6; length: 14; V: TRBV7-3; CDR3: CASSSLGFNSPLHF
D: TRBD2; J: TRBJ2-7; length: 13; V: TRBV13; CDR3: CASSLGVRGEQYF
D: TRBD2; J: TRBJ2-7; length: 14; V: TRBV20-1; CDR3: CSASRSGRNYEQYF
D: .; J: TRBJ2-2; length: 14; V: TRBV20-1; CDR3: CSAIRGTRTGELFF
D: TRBD1; J: TRBJ2-7; length: 18; V: TRBV7-9; CDR3: CASSPGTGGKTENYEQYF
D: .; J: TRBJ2-1; length: 13; V: TRBV6-1; CDR3: CASSEIVSPEQFF
D: .; J: TRBJ1-1; length: 14; V: TRBV20-1; CDR3: CSARALQGWTEAFF
D: .; J: TRBJ1-4; length: 12; V: TRBV7-9; CDR3: CASSLLHEKLFF
D: TRBD2; J: TRBJ2-7; length: 15; V: TRBV5-1; CDR3: CASSLESAGAYEQYF
D: TRBD1; J: TRBJ1-5; length: 13; V: TRBV7-2; CDR3: CASSLTGVQPQHF
D: TRBD1; J: TRBJ1-1; length: 14; V: TRBV6-1; CDR3: CASRGTGKNTEAFF
D: .; J: TRBJ2-3; length: 14; V: TRBV7-2; CDR3: CASSPGYTTDTQYF
D: .; J: TRBJ2-1; length: 17; V: TRBV7-2; CDR3: CASSPLGGGLAYNEQFF
D: .; J: TRBJ1-2; length: 14; V: TRBV6-1; CDR3: CASSEGLPNYGYTF
D: TRBD2; J: TRBJ2-1; length: 15; V: TRBV10-3; CDR3: CAISDGTSGIDEQFF
D: TRBD2; J: TRBJ2-1; length: 17; V: TRBV20-1; CDR3: CSAGRASGVSSYNEQFF
D: .; J: TRBJ1-2; length: 15; V: TRBV6-1; CDR3: CASSLKGHPNYGYTF
D: TRBD2; J: TRBJ2-5; length: 11; V: TRBV6-1; CDR3: CASSTGLAEYF
D: .; J: TRBJ2-5; length: 21; V: TRBV7-9; CDR3: CASSPGHRQGVMAGGHETQYF
D: .; J: TRBJ2-2; length: 14; V: TRBV19; CDR3: CASSKGTHPGELFF
D: TRBD1; J: TRBJ2-1; length: 14; V: TRBV18; CDR3: CASSPGQKDNEQFF
D: .; J: TRBJ2-1; length: 14; V: TRBV9; CDR3: CASSVATTSNEQFF
D: TRBD2; J: TRBJ2-5; length: 14; V: TRBV29-1; CDR3: CSTTKAGRQETQYF
D: .; J: TRBJ2-7; length: 17; V: TRBV2; CDR3: CASSGPFTRGTSYEQYF
D: .; J: TRBJ2-1; length: 14; V: TRBV20-1; CDR3: CSARMGGSYNEQFF
D: TRBD1; J: TRBJ2-2; length: 17; V: TRBV7-6; CDR3: CASTQAGGAANTGELFF
D: .; J: TRBJ2-5; length: 15; V: TRBV7-2; CDR3: CASSLFRGTQETQYF
D: .; J: TRBJ2-1; length: 15; V: TRBV28; CDR3: CASSGSRGTYNEQFF